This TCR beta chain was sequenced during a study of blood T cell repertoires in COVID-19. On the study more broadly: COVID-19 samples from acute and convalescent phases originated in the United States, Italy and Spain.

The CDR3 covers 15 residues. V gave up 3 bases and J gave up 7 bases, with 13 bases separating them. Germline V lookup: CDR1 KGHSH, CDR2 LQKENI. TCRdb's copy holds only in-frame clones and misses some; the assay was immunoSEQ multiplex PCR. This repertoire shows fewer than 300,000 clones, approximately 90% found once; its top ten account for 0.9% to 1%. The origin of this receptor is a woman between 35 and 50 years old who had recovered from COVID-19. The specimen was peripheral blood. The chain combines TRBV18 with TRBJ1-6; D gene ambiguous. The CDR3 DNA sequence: TGTGCCAGCTCACCCCTTCCTAACTTAAATTCACCCCTCCACTTT. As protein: CASSPLPNLNSPLHF.